This entry describes one TCR beta chain. Its target is not known. TCRdb reprocessed the RT-PCR reads with MiXCR, giving one entry per CDR3 protein. The table lists around 170,000 distinct CDR3 sequences, around 10% of them singletons. The record originates from a study of response to subunit inactivated influenza vaccine. Study conclusions and caveats: Authors suggested that a seasonal influenza vaccination recruits few new T cells each time.

The CDR3 sequence is 10 residues long. Trimming removed 3 bases from V and 7 bases from J, with 7 bases in between. Germline loops: CDR1 DFQATT, CDR2 SNEGSKA (reference sequence). The chain has TRBV20-1 and TRBJ2-7, with D uncertain. This clonotype was obtained from a man aged 50 to 69 who received an inactivated influenza vaccine. The sequences come from CD8+ T cells sorted from PBMCs, collected 23 months after vaccination. DNA of the CDR3: TGCAGTGCTAGCCGGGTGGAGCAGTACTTC. Encoded protein: CSASRVEQYF.